The 22 T cell receptor beta chains reported below all come from one sample, sequenced in a study of blood T cell repertoires in COVID-19 (dated by TCRdb to 2018 to 2021). Preparation of the library involved the immunoSEQ multiplex PCR assay. TCRdb mirrors the immuneACCESS table, restricted to in-frame sequences. Some clones are absent from its copies; in checked studies, under half trace to an unresolved V gene, and the reason for the others is unknown. Within this sample are some 170,000 clones, with approximately 90% of them counted one time only. About 1.6% of the sample is in the top ten clones. The sequencing input was peripheral blood. The origin of the receptors is a woman in her forties or fifties with acute or convalescent COVID-19.

This clone came up once. The V and J genes are TRBV11-2 and TRBJ2-3, with 11 bases that match TRBD2. This CDR3 comprises 16 residues. J was trimmed by 10 bases and V by 0 bases; bases with no gene match: 9. CDR1 is SGHAT and CDR2 is FQNNGV in the germline V gene. The DNA for the CDR3 is TGTGCCAGCAGCTTAGAGGTAGCGGGGGGGTGGAGGGCGCAGTATTTT. Amino acid sequence: CASSLEVAGGWRAQYF.

This clone occurred once. The CDR3 nucleotides read TGTGCCAGCTCATCGAACGGGGTAACCGGGGAGCTGTTTTTT. Translating gives CASSSNGVTGELFF. The chain uses TRBV18 and TRBJ2-2; a weak D match, TRBD2 (5 bases). V gave up 5 bases and J gave up 5 bases, with 12 bases separating them. CDR3 length equals 14 residues. The V gene's germline CDR1 is KGHSH and CDR2 LQKENI.

The chain employs TRBV10-1 and TRBJ2-3, with D possibly TRBD2 on 6 matching bases. CDR1 and CDR2 (germline): WNHNN, SYGVQD (reference sequence). The CDR3 loop spans 15 amino acids. The germline V and J ends were trimmed by 2 bases and 0 bases, with 9 bases remaining between them. CDR3: CASSEGTASTDTQYF. CDR3 nucleotide sequence: TGCGCCAGCAGTGAGGGGACTGCTAGCACAGATACGCAGTATTTT.

The chain combines TRBV4-1 with TRBJ1-5; D may be TRBD1 (5 bases). The V gene lost 1 base and the J gene lost 3 bases, with 13 bases spanning the gap. Germline V gene data show CDR1 as MGHRA and CDR2 as YSYEKL. The CDR3 extends over 16 amino acids. The CDR3 loop reads CASSQAPGGLNQPQHF. The CDR3 DNA follows: TGCGCCAGCAGCCAAGCGCCCGGGGGTCTCAATCAGCCCCAGCATTTT.

This chain joins TRBV6-2 or TRBV6-3 and TRBJ1-1; possibly TRBD1 for D (5 bases). Trimming took 2 bases from V and 0 from J, leaving 16 bases between them. Germline loops: CDR1 MNHEY, CDR2 SVGEGT. The CDR3 length is 17 residues. The CDR3 protein is CASSYPQGVAMNTEAFF. CDR3 nucleotides: TGTGCCAGCAGTTACCCACAAGGGGTGGCGATGAACACTGAAGCTTTCTTT.

The chain carries TRBV19 and TRBJ2-7; 9 nucleotides agree with TRBD1. The CDR3 has 13 amino acids. The V segment lost 7 bases and the J segment 4 bases; nucleotides outside the gene matches: 5. The germline V gene has CDR1 LNHDA and CDR2 SQIVND (reference sequence). As DNA, the CDR3 is TGTGCCAGTATTCCGACAGGGGGTTACGAGCAGTACTTC. Its translation is CASIPTGGYEQYF.

J is TRBJ2-3 and V is TRBV3-1 (or the pseudogene TRBV3-2); perhaps TRBD2 as D (6 bases). The CDR3 extends over 14 amino acids. Germline V gene data show CDR1 as LGHDT and CDR2 as YNNKEL (reference sequence). Trimming shortened V by 4 bases and J by 2 bases, and 10 bases separated the two germline ends. The CDR3 DNA reads TGTGCCAGCAGCCGGGGAGGTGACACAGATACGCAGTATTTT. Translated: CASSRGGDTDTQYF.

The chain combines TRBV6-5 with TRBJ1-1; D is perhaps TRBD1 (6 bases). CDR3 size: 14 residues. The V gene lost 8 bases and the J gene lost 4 bases, with 17 bases spanning the gap. Germline CDR1 reads MNHEY; CDR2 reads SVGAGI. The CDR3 DNA sequence: TGTGCCAGCGGGGGGGGCCCATGGACCACTGAAGCTTTCTTT. Its translation is CASGGGPWTTEAFF.

The CDR3 DNA follows: TGTGCCATCAGCCAGGGCCCACCAGGGGATCAGCCCCAGCATTTT. This gives the protein CAISQGPPGDQPQHF. The chain links TRBV10-3 to TRBJ1-5; a possible D gene is TRBD1 (6 bases). There are 15 residues in the CDR3. In germline, CDR1 is ENHRY, CDR2 SYGVKD. Trimming took 6 bases from V and 5 from J, leaving 17 bases between them.

The chain uses TRBV18 and TRBJ1-5; 7 bases are a match to TRBD1. This CDR3 has 16 amino acids. The junction had 8 bases not matched to a gene; V was cut back by 2 bases and J by 4 bases. Germline CDR1 and CDR2: KGHSH and LQKENI. The CDR3 sequence is CASSPTGGTENQPQHF. CDR3 bases: TGTGCCAGCTCACCAACGGGTGGGACAGAGAATCAGCCCCAGCATTTT.

This clone occurred a few times. The genes are TRBV7-9 and TRBJ2-1, with TRBD2 matching 7 bases. The V segment lost 6 bases and the J segment 5 bases; nucleotides outside the gene matches: 10. The CDR3 has 15 amino acids. The germline V gene encodes CDR1 SEHNR and CDR2 FQNEAQ (reference sequence). CDR3 protein: CASSWEASGNNEQFF. The CDR3 nucleotides are TGTGCCAGCAGTTGGGAGGCTAGCGGAAACAATGAGCAGTTCTTC.

CDR3 loop: CASSIGGRGGAEKLFF. CDR3 coding DNA: TGTGCCAGTAGTATAGGCGGACGCGGGGGCGCTGAAAAACTGTTTTTT. This chain links TRBV19 with TRBJ1-4, with a weak D call TRBD1 (6 bases). This CDR3 region has 16 residues. Trimming took off 1 base at V and 7 bases at J, with 16 bases between the two ends. Germline CDR1 and CDR2: LNHDA and SQIVND (reference sequence). Full variable domain (missing parts from reference TRBV19 and TRBJ1-4): DGGITQSPKYLFRKEGQNVTLSCEQNLNHDAMYWYRQDPGQGLRLIYYSQIVNDFQKGDIAEGYSVSREKKESFPLTVTSAQKNPTAFYLCASSIGGRGGAEKLFFGSGTQLSVL.

This chain joins TRBV29-1 and TRBJ1-2, with D possibly TRBD1 on 6 matching bases. The CDR3 is 12 amino acids. From germline, CDR1 is SQVTM and CDR2 ANQGSEA. Deletions cut 4 bases from V and 5 bases from J, with 11 bases between. CDR3 DNA sequence: TGCAGCGTTGCCACAGGGTTTTATGGCTACACCTTC. Amino acids: CSVATGFYGYTF.

The V and J genes are TRBV12-5 and TRBJ2-1; either TRBD1 or TRBD2 may supply D (9 bases each). Trimming took 1 base from V and 10 from J, leaving 20 bases between them. Germline CDR1 and CDR2: LGHNT and FRNRAP. The length of the CDR3 is 16 residues. This CDR3 is CASGLATGGAGGEQFF. In DNA form, the CDR3 reads TGTGCTAGTGGTTTGGCCACAGGGGGCGCGGGGGGGGAGCAGTTCTTC.

This clone was picked up a small number of times. This sequence joins TRBV27 and TRBJ1-5, with D maybe TRBD1 (5 bases). This CDR3 comprises 21 residues. Trimming shortened V by 3 bases and J by 3 bases, and 30 bases separated the two germline ends. Germline-derived CDR1 and CDR2 are MNHEY and SMNVEV (reference sequence). The CDR3 is CASSLTEQSVYFRVHNQPQHF. Written as DNA, the CDR3 is TGTGCCAGCAGTTTGACTGAACAGTCGGTCTATTTCAGGGTCCACAATCAGCCCCAGCATTTT.

For the CDR3, the DNA is TGTGCCAGCAGCTCCATTGTTTTGGCAGGGGGCAATTCACCCCTCCACTTT. Its translation is CASSSIVLAGGNSPLHF. J is TRBJ1-6 and V is TRBV7-9; 8 nucleotides align to TRBD1. The ends lost 4 bases at V and 7 bases at J; junction bases unmatched: 12. The CDR3 runs to 17 residues. Germline loops: CDR1 SEHNR, CDR2 FQNEAQ (reference sequence).

This chain uses TRBV19 with TRBJ1-1, with D perhaps TRBD1 (5 bases). There are 16 residues in the CDR3. Trimming left V 6 bases short and J 4 bases short, with 21 bases between. Per the germline V gene, CDR1 is LNHDA and CDR2 is SQIVND (reference sequence). CDR3 DNA: TGTGCCAGTAGAATCTATCAGCGTGGGGCTAGCACTGAAGCTTTCTTT. Translated, it gives CASRIYQRGASTEAFF.

The chain combines TRBV6-1 with TRBJ2-3, with TRBD2 as a possible D gene (5 bases). The CDR3 length is 13 residues. The germline V and J ends were trimmed by 1 base and 5 bases, with 7 bases remaining between them. Germline loops: CDR1 MNHNS, CDR2 SASEGT. The CDR3 nucleotides are TGTGCCAGCAGTGAAGAGAGGGAAGATACGCAGTATTTT. It is translated as CASSEEREDTQYF.

V is TRBV27 and J is TRBJ1-6, with D perhaps matching TRBD1 (6 bases). The V gene's germline CDR1 is MNHEY and CDR2 SMNVEV (reference sequence). V shed 6 bases and J shed 0 bases, with 9 bases lying between them. The CDR3 totals 15 residues. The CDR3 DNA follows: TGTGCCAGCAGGCCCAGGGGCTCCTATAATTCACCCCTCCACTTT. It specifies CASRPRGSYNSPLHF.

V gene TRBV19 combines with J gene TRBJ1-4, with D uncertain. The CDR3 contains 14 residues. Germline V lookup: CDR1 LNHDA, CDR2 SQIVND (reference sequence). V shed 6 bases and J shed 0 bases, with 8 bases lying between them. CDR3 in amino acids: CASSDFATNEKLFF. The CDR3 DNA reads TGTGCCAGTAGCGACTTTGCAACTAATGAAAAACTGTTTTTT.

V is TRBV15 and J is TRBJ2-1, with a tentative D call TRBD2 (5 bases). The CDR3 is made up of 15 amino acids. CDR1 is LNHNV and CDR2 is YYDKDF in the germline V gene (reference sequence). V lost 0 bases to trimming and J lost 2 bases, with 8 bases between them. The CDR3 bases are TGTGCCACCAGCAGAGACGGGGATACCTACAATGAGCAGTTCTTC. It specifies CATSRDGDTYNEQFF.

This rearrangement joins TRBV4-3 to TRBJ2-7; the match to TRBD1 covers 9 bases. J gave up 5 bases and V 0 bases, and 2 bases lay outside the gene matches. This CDR3 is 14 amino acids long. CDR1 and CDR2 (germline): LGHNA, YSLEER. CDR3 residues: CASSQEGQGHEQYF. Written as DNA, the CDR3 is TGCGCCAGCAGCCAAGAGGGACAGGGCCACGAGCAGTACTTC.